These 19 T cell receptor beta chains share one sample of origin, sequenced in a study of blood T cell repertoires in COVID-19. Repertoires were generated with immunoSEQ multiplex PCR, while TCRdb's copy carries only in-frame clones and drops some. The sample holds some 20,000 clones; around nine tenths are singletons and the top ten take about 8%. What was sequenced was peripheral blood. The receptors stem from a human donor with active COVID-19. The donor label of this sample is uncertain.

This clone was counted between two and nine times. The chain employs TRBV21-1 and TRBJ1-5. TRBV21-1 is labeled a pseudogene. CDR3 length: 17 amino acids. Written as DNA, the CDR3 is TGTGCCAGCAGCAAAATAGTGGGGACTTTTGACTTTAAGCCCCAGCATTTT. This gives the protein CASSKIVGTFDFKPQHF.

This clone was observed once. The chain recombines TRBV2 with TRBJ1-3; no reliable D call. There are 15 residues in the CDR3. Germline-derived CDR1 and CDR2 are SNHLY and FYNNEI. V gave up 3 bases and J gave up 0 bases, with 9 bases separating them. CDR3 DNA: TGTGCCAGCAGTGAGAGGGAACCCTCTGGAAACACCATATATTTT. It encodes CASSEREPSGNTIYF.

The sample holds one count of this clone. The chain uses TRBV11-3 and TRBJ2-1; TRBD1 is a possible D gene (6 bases). The germline V gene encodes CDR1 SGHNT and CDR2 YENEEA. Trimming shortened V by 5 bases and J by 6 bases, and 11 bases separated the two germline ends. This CDR3 has 13 residues. CDR3 residues: CASSTSGVNEQFF. The CDR3, as DNA: TGTGCCAGCAGCACCTCAGGGGTCAATGAGCAGTTCTTC.

The chain is built from TRBV5-1 and TRBJ1-4; the D is unclear. The CDR3 loop spans 14 amino acids. The V and J ends lost 5 bases and 8 bases respectively, with 16 bases between them. CDR1 SGHRS and CDR2 YFSETQ come from the germline V gene. CDR3 region: CASSPVGVGEKLFF. CDR3 sequence (DNA): TGCGCCAGCAGTCCCGTCGGGGTAGGCGAAAAACTGTTTTTT.

The chain links TRBV10-2 to TRBJ2-7, with 9 nucleotides matching TRBD2. The CDR3 has 12 residues. V was clipped by 10 bases and J by 2 bases; unmatched bases: 3. CDR1 is WSHSY, CDR2 SAAADI, per germline. CDR3 DNA: TGCGCCACCCAGCGGGAGGCCTACGAGCAGTACTTC. Its protein is CATQREAYEQYF.

The V and J genes are TRBV7-9 and TRBJ1-4, with D possibly matching TRBD1 (5 bases). V was clipped by 9 bases and J by 4 bases, with 21 bases between them. The CDR3 sequence is 16 residues long. The V gene's germline CDR1 is SEHNR and CDR2 FQNEAQ (reference sequence). CDR3 DNA: TGTGCCAGTGACCGGGGCGCGGAGGGTAGTAATGAAAAACTGTTTTTT. Residues: CASDRGAEGSNEKLFF. Based on the CDR3 plus reference TRBV7-9 and TRBJ1-4, the full variable domain is DTGVSQNPRHKITKRGQNVTFRCDPISEHNRLYWYRQTLGQGPEFLTYFQNEAQLEKSRLLSDRFSAERPKGSFSTLEIQRTEQGDSAMYLCASDRGAEGSNEKLFFGSGTQLSVL.

The chain combines TRBV2 with TRBJ2-7, with 12 bases identical to TRBD1. V dropped 2 bases and J dropped 6; count of bases not matched to a gene: 8. This CDR3 contains 16 residues. The V gene's germline CDR1 is SNHLY and CDR2 FYNNEI. The CDR3 region is CASSETPGQGAVEQYF. The CDR3 DNA reads TGTGCCAGCAGTGAAACCCCGGGACAGGGGGCCGTCGAGCAGTACTTC.

V usage is TRBV2 and J usage is TRBJ2-1; 10 nucleotides match TRBD2. Germline CDR1 is SNHLY and CDR2 is FYNNEI. Trimming cost V 11 bases and J 0 bases; bases outside gene matches: 16. The CDR3 extends over 18 amino acids. CDR3 nucleotides: TGTGCCTCCACGGGCGCTAGCGGGAGACTTAGCTCCTACAATGAGCAGTTCTTC. Encoded protein: CASTGASGRLSSYNEQFF.

This chain connects TRBV4-2 to TRBJ1-2; no definite D call. Germline V CDR1 and CDR2: LGHNA, YNFKEQ. This CDR3 has 14 residues. Trimming shortened V by 4 bases and J by 0 bases, and 9 bases separated the two germline ends. The CDR3 is CASSLGLPNYGYTF. In DNA form, the CDR3 reads TGTGCCAGCAGCCTGGGCCTCCCTAACTATGGCTACACCTTC.

CDR3 amino acids: CASSLPGSYEQYF. Here the CDR3 DNA reads TGTGCCAGCAGCTTACCTGGCAGCTACGAGCAGTACTTC. The chain joins TRBV7-9 to TRBJ2-7; D uncertain. CDR3 length equals 13 residues. Trimming took off 2 bases at V and 3 bases at J, with 8 bases between the two ends. Germline V lookup: CDR1 SEHNR, CDR2 FQNEAQ (reference sequence). The entire variable domain, with the rest obtained from reference TRBV7-9 and TRBJ2-7, is as follows: DTGVSQNPRHKITKRGQNVTFRCDPISEHNRLYWYRQTLGQGPEFLTYFQNEAQLEKSRLLSDRFSAERPKGSFSTLEIQRTEQGDSAMYLCASSLPGSYEQYFGPGTRLTVT.

The rearrangement uses TRBV19 and TRBJ2-3, with 9 bases lining up with TRBD1. The CDR3 sequence is 14 residues long. V shed 6 bases, J shed 3 bases, and the junction held 4 bases outside the gene matches. Germline values: CDR1 LNHDA, CDR2 SQIVND (reference sequence). As DNA, the CDR3 is TGTGCCAGTAGCCGGACAGGGGCAACAGATACGCAGTATTTT. It yields the protein CASSRTGATDTQYF. The complete variable domain, with remaining parts taken from reference TRBV19 and TRBJ2-3, reads DGGITQSPKYLFRKEGQNVTLSCEQNLNHDAMYWYRQDPGQGLRLIYYSQIVNDFQKGDIAEGYSVSREKKESFPLTVTSAQKNPTAFYLCASSRTGATDTQYFGPGTRLTVL.

J is TRBJ1-2 and V is TRBV5-6; 8 bases line up with TRBD1. The CDR3 is made up of 14 amino acids. V shed 4 bases, J shed 7 bases, and the junction held 9 bases outside the gene matches. CDR1 is SGHDT and CDR2 is YYEEEE in the germline V gene. The CDR3 reads CASSPRTGKGGYTF. In DNA, the CDR3 is TGTGCCAGCAGCCCACGGACAGGGAAAGGTGGCTACACCTTC.

This rearrangement joins TRBV15 to TRBJ2-3; 10 positions agree with TRBD2. The CDR3 contains 16 residues. Losses at the gene ends were 5 bases for V and 0 bases for J; bases not matched to a gene: 5. Germline V CDR1 and CDR2: LNHNV, YYDKDF (reference sequence). This CDR3 is CATSLSGRESTDTQYF. In nucleotides, the CDR3 is TGTGCCACCAGCCTAAGCGGGAGGGAAAGCACAGATACGCAGTATTTT. Looking up the rest from reference TRBV15 and TRBJ2-3 gives the full variable domain: DAMVIQNPRYQVTQFGKPVTLSCSQTLNHNVMYWYQQKSSQAPKLLFHYYDKDFNNEADTPDNFQSRRPNTSFCFLDIRSPGLGDTAMYLCATSLSGRESTDTQYFGPGTRLTVL.

V usage is TRBV13 and J usage is TRBJ2-7; the D is unclear. V lost 1 base, J lost 2 bases, and 3 bases lay in between. The CDR3 contains 12 residues. The germline gives CDR1 PRHDT, CDR2 FYEKMQ (reference sequence). The DNA for the CDR3 is TGTGCCAGCAGCTTAGCCACCTACGAGCAGTACTTC. Its protein product is CASSLATYEQYF.

This clone occurred a few times. The rearrangement uses TRBV2 and TRBJ2-7; D is perhaps TRBD2 (6 bases). V dropped 8 bases and J dropped 7 bases, with 15 bases sitting between them. Germline values: CDR1 SNHLY, CDR2 FYNNEI. The CDR3 covers 12 residues. The CDR3 DNA follows: TGTGCCAGCTGTCTGGGACTCTTGGAGCAGTACTTC. It specifies CASCLGLLEQYF. The whole variable domain, remainder taken from reference TRBV2 and TRBJ2-7, is EPEVTQTPSHQVTQMGQEVILRCVPISNHLYFYWYRQILGQKVEFLVSFYNNEISEKSEIFDDQFSVERPDGSNFTLKIRSTKLEDSAMYFCASCLGLLEQYFGPGTRLTVT.

J is TRBJ2-2 and V is TRBV4-2; D possibly corresponds to TRBD1 (5 bases). Germline V CDR1 and CDR2: LGHNA, YNFKEQ. With 1 base removed from V and 6 bases from J, the gap between germline ends came to 9 bases. This CDR3 has 14 residues. The CDR3 sequence is CASSQGTFPGELFF. CDR3 sequence (DNA): TGTGCCAGCAGCCAAGGGACATTCCCCGGGGAGCTGTTTTTT.

This chain links TRBV19 with TRBJ2-7; the D gene is possibly TRBD1 (6 bases). The CDR3 extends over 13 amino acids. V gave up 5 bases and J gave up 6 bases, with 14 bases separating them. CDR1 is LNHDA, CDR2 SQIVND, per germline (reference sequence). The CDR3 nucleotides read TGTGCCAGTAGTCTCACCCAGGGGAGCGAGCAGTACTTC. Protein sequence: CASSLTQGSEQYF.

This clone was picked up a small number of times. The chain combines TRBV7-2 with TRBJ2-7; 9 bases line up with TRBD2. V dropped 2 bases and J dropped 3; count of bases not matched to a gene: 8. Looked up from germline, CDR1 is SGHTA and CDR2 is FQGNSA. The CDR3 length is 16 residues. CDR3 nucleotides: TGTGCCAGCAGCTTAATCGGCGGGAGGGCCTTCTACGAGCAGTACTTC. Protein: CASSLIGGRAFYEQYF.

The chain links TRBV3-1 (or the pseudogene TRBV3-2) to TRBJ1-5; possible D gene TRBD1, 6 bases. Per germline, CDR1 LGHDT and CDR2 YNNKEL (reference sequence). Trimming left V 1 base short and J 9 bases short, with 16 bases between. This CDR3 is built from 15 residues. CDR3 in DNA: TGTGCCAGCAGCCAAGCAATACGGGGGGCCCGGCCCCAGCATTTT. Translation gives CASSQAIRGARPQHF.